This TCR beta chain was retrieved from a study of blood T cell repertoires in COVID-19. Study overall: The samples span acute and convalescent COVID-19 from the United States, Italy and Spain. PBMCs, B-cell-depleted T cells, or T cells provided the cDNA or gDNA that made up the material.

Seattle cases were enrolled at active infection and followed longitudinally. The CDR3 runs 19 residues. The trim removed 3 bases at V and 5 bases at J, leaving 11 bases unmatched. Germline loops: CDR1 SGDLS, CDR2 YYNGEE. In the original analysis: Amplification of reference gene primers was used by the study to estimate nucleated cell counts. The assay was immunoSEQ multiplex PCR, and TCRdb's table has in-frame clones only and misses some. V and J calls and clone size are as listed in that table; D and trimming were resolved from the DNA. The sample lists 100,000 to 150,000 clones; about 94% were seen once.

The TCR sequence derives from a man in his fifties with COVID-19, enrolled during active disease. The V call is TRBV9, the J call TRBJ2-1, with 16 bases matching TRBD2. Sequencing was done on a sample of peripheral blood. The CDR3 DNA is TGTGCCAGCAGCGCTGCCACTCCGGGACTAGCGGGAGGGGACAATGAGCAGTTCTTC. This translates into CASSAATPGLAGGDNEQFF.